The 13 T cell receptor beta chains in this list originate from one sample, sequenced in a study of beta chain features in type 1 diabetes. Since all of the isolated RNA was reverse transcribed, expressed TCRB transcripts were what got sequenced. TCRdb's copy holds only in-frame clones and misses some; the assay was immunoSEQ multiplex PCR. The table shows 310,000 or so clones, with 11% occurring only once. The sample taken for sequencing was naive CD4+ T cells from blood. Every receptor here comes from a young woman in good health.

V usage is TRBV18 and J usage is TRBJ1-5, with 8 bases identical to TRBD1. The V gene's germline CDR1 is KGHSH and CDR2 LQKENI. The CDR3 is made up of 14 amino acids. Losses at the gene ends were 5 bases for V and 3 bases for J; bases not matched to a gene: 3. The CDR3 loop is CASSKQGDNQPQHF. The DNA of the CDR3 is TGTGCCAGCTCAAAACAGGGGGACAATCAGCCCCAGCATTTT.

The chain links TRBV7-3 to TRBJ2-3, with 10 bases aligning to TRBD2. CDR1 is SGHTA and CDR2 is FQGTGA in the germline V gene. Unmatched junction bases numbered 5, after V lost 1 base and J lost 4 bases. The CDR3 spans 16 residues. The CDR3 loop reads CASSLMGLAGADTQYF. The DNA for the CDR3 is TGTGCCAGCAGCTTAATGGGCCTAGCGGGAGCAGATACGCAGTATTTT.

This clone showed up just a few times. The gene calls are TRBV7-3 and TRBJ2-1; maybe TRBD2 (6 bases). The V and J ends lost 1 base and 1 base respectively, with 8 bases between them. This CDR3 has 15 amino acids. CDR1 is SGHTA and CDR2 is FQGTGA in the germline V gene. DNA for the CDR3: TGTGCCAGCAGCTTAATTGCGGGATCCTACAATGAGCAGTTCTTC. As protein: CASSLIAGSYNEQFF.

The chain carries TRBV7-2 and TRBJ2-1, with TRBD1 identical over 7 bases. The V gene end was trimmed by 6 bases and the J gene end by 2 bases; junction bases not matched to a gene: 7. Per the germline V gene, CDR1 is SGHTA and CDR2 is FQGNSA. The CDR3 contains 15 residues. The CDR3 spells CASRSGQAPYNEQFF. The CDR3 DNA sequence: TGTGCCAGCAGATCAGGACAGGCTCCCTACAATGAGCAGTTCTTC.

The chain recombines TRBV2 with TRBJ2-3; D is unclear. V shed 7 bases and J shed 2 bases, with 10 bases lying between them. The CDR3 extends over 13 amino acids. The germline V gene has CDR1 SNHLY and CDR2 FYNNEI. The DNA of the CDR3 is TGTGCCAGCAATCAGTATGACACAGATACGCAGTATTTT. It specifies CASNQYDTDTQYF.

This clone occurred a few times. This chain uses TRBV14 with TRBJ2-1; 7 bases align to TRBD2. Germline V lookup: CDR1 SGHDN, CDR2 FVKESK. After removal of 2 bases from V and 5 bases from J, the junction contained 15 bases not matched to a gene. This CDR3 has 18 amino acids. For the CDR3, the DNA is TGTGCCAGCAGCCAATCCGCAGCTCAACTAGCGCGGAACAATGAGCAGTTCTTC. This codes for CASSQSAAQLARNNEQFF.

This clone was recorded only once. The DNA for the CDR3 is TGCAGCGTTGGGGGGACAGGGGGCGCCGATACGCAGTATTTT. It yields the protein CSVGGTGGADTQYF. This rearrangement joins TRBV29-1 to TRBJ2-3; 12 nucleotides agree with TRBD1. V lost 4 bases, J lost 6 bases, and 5 bases stayed unmatched. Germline values: CDR1 SQVTM, CDR2 ANQGSEA. This CDR3 comprises 14 residues.

The J gene is TRBJ1-2, the V gene TRBV27, with 7 bases that match TRBD1. In germline, CDR1 is MNHEY, CDR2 SMNVEV (reference sequence). V lost 1 base, J lost 8 bases, and 16 bases stayed unmatched. The length of the CDR3 is 17 residues. The CDR3 DNA sequence: TGTGCCAGCAGTTTATTTGGAACAGGGGCCCAGAGGGGGGGCTACACCTTC. As protein: CASSLFGTGAQRGGYTF.

J is TRBJ2-7 and V is TRBV7-2; D is possibly TRBD2 (6 bases). The length of the CDR3 is 14 residues. Trimming took off 1 base at V and 6 bases at J, with 13 bases between the two ends. Germline V gives CDR1 SGHTA, CDR2 FQGNSA. CDR3 protein: CASSLEVRGGEQYF. The CDR3 nucleotides are TGTGCCAGCAGCTTAGAGGTACGGGGAGGCGAGCAGTACTTC.

V gene TRBV10-3 combines with J gene TRBJ2-3; 9 nucleotides align to TRBD1. CDR1 and CDR2 (germline): ENHRY, SYGVKD. J was trimmed by 5 bases and V by 4 bases; bases with no gene match: 1. The CDR3 runs to 13 residues. This CDR3 is CAISGTGVDTQYF. As DNA, the CDR3 is TGTGCCATCAGTGGGACAGGGGTAGATACGCAGTATTTT.

The V call is TRBV28, the J call TRBJ2-1; 7 positions agree with TRBD2. The CDR3 contains 14 residues. Germline CDR1 is MDHEN and CDR2 is SYDVKM. With V trimmed by 6 bases and J by 9 bases, 11 bases remained unmatched. The CDR3 region has the DNA TGTGCCAGCAGGAGGGAGCGGGAAGTGTTTGAGCAGTTCTTC. It encodes CASRREREVFEQFF.

The rearrangement uses TRBV2 and TRBJ2-3; D may be TRBD2 (6 bases). Germline loops: CDR1 SNHLY, CDR2 FYNNEI. Trimming left V 7 bases short and J 0 bases short, with 11 bases between. The CDR3 totals 14 residues. This CDR3 reads CASTPGTSTDTQYF. In nucleotides, the CDR3 is TGTGCCAGCACGCCCGGGACTAGCACAGATACGCAGTATTTT.

This rearrangement joins TRBV18 to TRBJ2-1; D is possibly TRBD2 (5 bases). V dropped 4 bases and J dropped 8 bases, with 18 bases sitting between them. The CDR3 is 15 amino acids. Germline V gives CDR1 KGHSH, CDR2 LQKENI. The CDR3 loop is CASSLPRAETDEQFF. The CDR3 DNA follows: TGTGCCAGCTCACTCCCGAGGGCCGAAACCGATGAGCAGTTCTTC.